This T cell receptor beta chain was identified in a study of lymphopenia after photon versus proton radiotherapy. This table comes from immunoSEQ multiplex PCR, and its TCRdb copy is limited to in-frame clones, with some not included. The sample lists under 80,000 clones, around 87% occurring once. Findings and caveats of the study: Post-nadir TCR diversity decline inversely tracked overall survival among those who died. After the lymphocyte nadir, photon-treated repertoires showed oligoclonal expansion, especially of CD8+ Temra cells. Authors raise, but do not show, better survival with proton therapy. Under photons, naive T cells and diversity fell while effector/memory populations rose.

Germline CDR1 and CDR2: LNHDA and SQIVND (reference sequence). The V and J ends lost 10 bases and 4 bases, in that order; junction bases with no gene match: 12. The CDR3 is made up of 14 amino acids. As for this clone: Its antigen is undetermined.

This chain connects TRBV19 to TRBJ1-2, with 7 bases matching TRBD1. The sequenced sample was peripheral blood, obtained from a patient treated with photon-based radiotherapy. This TCR was recovered from a middle-aged man with gastric cancer. The CDR3 spells CATKYRGLGYGYTF. CDR3 DNA sequence: TGTGCCACCAAATACAGGGGATTGGGCTATGGCTACACCTTC.